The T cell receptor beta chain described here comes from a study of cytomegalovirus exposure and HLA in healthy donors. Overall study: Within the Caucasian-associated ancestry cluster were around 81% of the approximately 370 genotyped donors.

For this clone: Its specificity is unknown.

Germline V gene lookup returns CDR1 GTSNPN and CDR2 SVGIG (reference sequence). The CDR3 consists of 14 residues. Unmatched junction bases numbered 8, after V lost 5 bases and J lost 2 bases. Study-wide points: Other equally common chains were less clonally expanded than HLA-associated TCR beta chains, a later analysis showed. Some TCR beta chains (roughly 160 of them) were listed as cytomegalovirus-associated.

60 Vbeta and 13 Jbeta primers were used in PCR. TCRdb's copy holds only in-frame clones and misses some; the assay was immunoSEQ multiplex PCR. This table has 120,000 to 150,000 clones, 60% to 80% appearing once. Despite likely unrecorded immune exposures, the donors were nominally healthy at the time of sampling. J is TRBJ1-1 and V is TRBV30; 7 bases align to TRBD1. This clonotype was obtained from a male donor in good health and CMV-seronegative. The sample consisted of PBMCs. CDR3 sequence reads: CAWGGHRGNTEAFF. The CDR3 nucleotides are TGTGCCTGGGGAGGACACAGGGGCAACACTGAAGCTTTCTTT.